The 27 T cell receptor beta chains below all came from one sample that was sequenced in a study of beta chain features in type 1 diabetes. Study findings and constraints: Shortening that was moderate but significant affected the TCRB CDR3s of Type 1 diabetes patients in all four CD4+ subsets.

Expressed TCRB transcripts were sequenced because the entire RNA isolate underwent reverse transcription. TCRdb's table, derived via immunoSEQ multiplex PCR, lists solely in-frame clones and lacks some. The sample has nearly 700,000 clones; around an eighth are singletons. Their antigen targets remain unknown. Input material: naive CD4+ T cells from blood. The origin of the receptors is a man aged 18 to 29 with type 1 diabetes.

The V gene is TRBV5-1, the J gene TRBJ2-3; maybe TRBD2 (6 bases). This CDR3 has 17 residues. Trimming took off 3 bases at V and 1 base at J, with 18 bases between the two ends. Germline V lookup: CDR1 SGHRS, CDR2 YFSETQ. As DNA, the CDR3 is TGCGCCAGCAGCTCCCGAATAACCGGGACTGGCACAGATACGCAGTATTTT. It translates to CASSSRITGTGTDTQYF.

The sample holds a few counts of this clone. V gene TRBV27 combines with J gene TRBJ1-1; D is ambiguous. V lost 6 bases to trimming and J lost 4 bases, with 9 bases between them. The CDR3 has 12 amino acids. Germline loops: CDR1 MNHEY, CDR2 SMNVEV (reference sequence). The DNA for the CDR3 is TGTGCCAGCAGAGTGTCGGGCACTGAAGCTTTCTTT. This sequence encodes CASRVSGTEAFF.

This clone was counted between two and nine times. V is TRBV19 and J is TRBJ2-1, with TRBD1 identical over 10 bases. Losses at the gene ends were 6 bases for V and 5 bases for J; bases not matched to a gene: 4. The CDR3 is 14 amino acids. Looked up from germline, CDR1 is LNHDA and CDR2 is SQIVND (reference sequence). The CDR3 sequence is CASSRGTGDNEQFF. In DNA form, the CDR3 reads TGTGCCAGTAGCCGCGGGACAGGGGACAATGAGCAGTTCTTC.

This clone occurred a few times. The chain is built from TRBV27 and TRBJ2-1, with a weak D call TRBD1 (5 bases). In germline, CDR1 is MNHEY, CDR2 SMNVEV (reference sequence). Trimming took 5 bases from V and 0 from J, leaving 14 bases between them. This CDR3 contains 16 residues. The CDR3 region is CASSQRQLSSYNEQFF. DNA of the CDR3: TGTGCCAGCAGTCAGCGACAGCTATCCTCCTACAATGAGCAGTTCTTC.

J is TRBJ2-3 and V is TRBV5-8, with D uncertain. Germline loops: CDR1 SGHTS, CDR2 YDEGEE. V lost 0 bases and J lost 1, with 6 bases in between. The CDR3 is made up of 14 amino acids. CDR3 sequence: CASSLVDGTDTQYF. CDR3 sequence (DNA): TGTGCCAGCAGCTTGGTAGATGGCACAGATACGCAGTATTTT.

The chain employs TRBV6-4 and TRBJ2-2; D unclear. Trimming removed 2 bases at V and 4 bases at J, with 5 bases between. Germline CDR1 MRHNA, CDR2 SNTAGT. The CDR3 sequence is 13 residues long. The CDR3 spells CASSDLSTGELFF. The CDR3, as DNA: TGTGCCAGCAGTGACCTGTCCACCGGGGAGCTGTTTTTT.

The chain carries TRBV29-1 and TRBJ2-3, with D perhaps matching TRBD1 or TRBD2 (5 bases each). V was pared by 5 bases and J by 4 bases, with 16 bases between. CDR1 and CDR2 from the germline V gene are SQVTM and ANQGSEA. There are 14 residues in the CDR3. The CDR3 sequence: CSVPLVLGADTQYF. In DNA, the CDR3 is TGCAGCGTTCCCCTCGTTTTGGGGGCAGATACGCAGTATTTT.

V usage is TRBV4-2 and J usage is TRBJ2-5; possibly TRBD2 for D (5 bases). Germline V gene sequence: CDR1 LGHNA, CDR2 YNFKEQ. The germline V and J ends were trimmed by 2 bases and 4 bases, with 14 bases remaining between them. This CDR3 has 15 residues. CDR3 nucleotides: TGTGCCAGCAGCCAACTTGCCGGGATTGGAGAGACCCAGTACTTC. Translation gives CASSQLAGIGETQYF.

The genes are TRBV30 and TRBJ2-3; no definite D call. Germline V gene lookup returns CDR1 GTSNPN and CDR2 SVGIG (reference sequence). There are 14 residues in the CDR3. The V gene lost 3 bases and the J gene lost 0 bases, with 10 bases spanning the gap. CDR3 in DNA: TGTGCCTGGAGACCAGACAAAAGCACAGATACGCAGTATTTT. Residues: CAWRPDKSTDTQYF.

The DNA for the CDR3 is TGTGCCAGCAGCCGAAAGGCGGATAACTATGGCTACACCTTC. Its protein is CASSRKADNYGYTF. The V and J genes are TRBV7-2 and TRBJ1-2; no reliable D call. CDR3 length: 14 residues. The germline gives CDR1 SGHTA, CDR2 FQGNSA. V was pared by 5 bases and J by 1 base, with 11 bases between.

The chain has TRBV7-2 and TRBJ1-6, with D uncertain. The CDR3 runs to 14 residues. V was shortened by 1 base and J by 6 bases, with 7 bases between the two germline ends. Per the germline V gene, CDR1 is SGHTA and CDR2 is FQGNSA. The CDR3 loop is CASSLGTFNSPLHF. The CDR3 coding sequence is TGTGCCAGCAGCTTAGGGACCTTTAATTCACCCCTCCACTTT.

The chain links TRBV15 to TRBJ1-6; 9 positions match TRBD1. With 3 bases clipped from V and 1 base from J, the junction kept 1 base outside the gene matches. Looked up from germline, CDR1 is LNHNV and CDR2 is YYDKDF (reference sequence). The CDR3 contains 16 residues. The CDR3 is CATSRDRGSYNSPLHF. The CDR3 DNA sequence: TGTGCCACCAGCAGGGACAGGGGTTCCTATAATTCACCCCTCCACTTT.

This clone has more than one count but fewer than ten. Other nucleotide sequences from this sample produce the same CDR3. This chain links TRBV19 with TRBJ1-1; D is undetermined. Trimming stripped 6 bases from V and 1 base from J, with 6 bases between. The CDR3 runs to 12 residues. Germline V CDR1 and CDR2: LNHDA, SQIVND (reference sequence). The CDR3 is CASRDRNTEAFF. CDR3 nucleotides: TGTGCCAGTAGGGATCGGAACACTGAAGCTTTCTTT.

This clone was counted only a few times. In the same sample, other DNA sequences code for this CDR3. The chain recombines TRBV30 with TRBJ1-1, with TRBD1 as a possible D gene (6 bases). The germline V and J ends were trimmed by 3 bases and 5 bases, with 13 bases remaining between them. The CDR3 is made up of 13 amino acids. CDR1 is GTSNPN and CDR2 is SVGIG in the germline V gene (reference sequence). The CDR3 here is CAWRQGGRTEAFF. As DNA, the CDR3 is TGTGCCTGGAGACAGGGAGGACGGACTGAAGCTTTCTTT.

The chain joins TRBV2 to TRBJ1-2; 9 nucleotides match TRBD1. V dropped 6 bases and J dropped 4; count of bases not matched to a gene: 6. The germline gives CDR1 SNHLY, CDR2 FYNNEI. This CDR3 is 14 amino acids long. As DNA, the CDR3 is TGTGCCAGCAGAGAGTGGGACAGGGTCTATGGCTACACCTTC. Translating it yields CASREWDRVYGYTF.

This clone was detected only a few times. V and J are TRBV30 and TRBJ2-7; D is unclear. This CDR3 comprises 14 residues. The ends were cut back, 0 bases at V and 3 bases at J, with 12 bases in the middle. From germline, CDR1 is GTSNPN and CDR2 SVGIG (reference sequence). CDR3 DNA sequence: TGTGCCTGGAGTGTTAGTCGGATTCGCTACGAGCAGTACTTC. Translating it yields CAWSVSRIRYEQYF.

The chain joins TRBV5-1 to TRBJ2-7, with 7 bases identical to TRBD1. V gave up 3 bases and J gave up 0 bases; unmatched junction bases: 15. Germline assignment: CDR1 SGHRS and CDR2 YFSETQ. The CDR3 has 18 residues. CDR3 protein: CASSWGRQGTTSSYEQYF. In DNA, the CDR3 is TGCGCCAGCAGCTGGGGTCGACAGGGAACCACGAGCTCCTACGAGCAGTACTTC.

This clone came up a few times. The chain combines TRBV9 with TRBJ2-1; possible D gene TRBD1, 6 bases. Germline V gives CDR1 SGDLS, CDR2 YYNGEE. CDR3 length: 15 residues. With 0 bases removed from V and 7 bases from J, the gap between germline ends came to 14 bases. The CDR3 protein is CASSVEGDPRNEQFF. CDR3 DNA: TGTGCCAGCAGCGTAGAGGGGGACCCGCGGAATGAGCAGTTCTTC.

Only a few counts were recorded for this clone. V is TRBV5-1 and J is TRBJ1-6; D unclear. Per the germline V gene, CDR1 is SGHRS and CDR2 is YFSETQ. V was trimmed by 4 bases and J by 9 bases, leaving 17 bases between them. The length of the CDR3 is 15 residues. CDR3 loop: CASSPVPLGSSPLHF. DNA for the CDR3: TGCGCCAGCAGCCCGGTCCCCCTGGGGAGTTCACCCCTCCACTTT.

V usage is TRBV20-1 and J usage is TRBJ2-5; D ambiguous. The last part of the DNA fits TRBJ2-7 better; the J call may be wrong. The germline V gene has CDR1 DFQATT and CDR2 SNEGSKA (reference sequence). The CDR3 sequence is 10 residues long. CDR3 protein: CSAGSYEQYF. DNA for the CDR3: TGCAGTGCCGGCTCCTACGAGCAGTACTTC.

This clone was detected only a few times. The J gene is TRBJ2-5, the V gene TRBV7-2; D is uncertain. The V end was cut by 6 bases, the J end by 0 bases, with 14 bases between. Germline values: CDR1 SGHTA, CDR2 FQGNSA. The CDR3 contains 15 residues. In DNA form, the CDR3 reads TGTGCCAGCAGGCCCCGGTCGGGCTACCAAGAGACCCAGTACTTC. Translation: CASRPRSGYQETQYF.

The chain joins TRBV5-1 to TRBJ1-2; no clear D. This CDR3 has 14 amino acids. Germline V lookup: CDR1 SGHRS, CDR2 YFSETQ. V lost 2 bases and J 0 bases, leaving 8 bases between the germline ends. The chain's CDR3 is CASSFDATNYGYTF. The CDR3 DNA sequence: TGCGCCAGCAGCTTCGACGCCACTAACTATGGCTACACCTTC.

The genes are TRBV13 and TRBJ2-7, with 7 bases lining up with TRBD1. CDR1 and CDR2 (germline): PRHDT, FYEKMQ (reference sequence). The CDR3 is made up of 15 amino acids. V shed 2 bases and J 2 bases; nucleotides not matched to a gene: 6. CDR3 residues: CASSLRKDRPYEQYF. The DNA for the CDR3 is TGTGCCAGCAGCTTAAGGAAGGACAGGCCCTACGAGCAGTACTTC.

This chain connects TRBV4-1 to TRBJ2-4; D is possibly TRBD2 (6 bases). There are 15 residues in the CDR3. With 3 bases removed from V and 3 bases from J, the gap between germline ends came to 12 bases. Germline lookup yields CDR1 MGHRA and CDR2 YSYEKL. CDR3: CASSQGWGDKNIQYF. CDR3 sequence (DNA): TGCGCCAGCAGCCAGGGTTGGGGGGACAAAAACATTCAGTACTTC.

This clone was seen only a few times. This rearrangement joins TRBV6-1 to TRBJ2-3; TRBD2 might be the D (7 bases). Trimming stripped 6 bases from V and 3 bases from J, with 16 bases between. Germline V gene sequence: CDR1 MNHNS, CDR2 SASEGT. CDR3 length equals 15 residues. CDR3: CASRRGGPGTDTQYF. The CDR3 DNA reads TGTGCCAGCAGACGCGGGGGCCCGGGGACAGATACGCAGTATTTT.

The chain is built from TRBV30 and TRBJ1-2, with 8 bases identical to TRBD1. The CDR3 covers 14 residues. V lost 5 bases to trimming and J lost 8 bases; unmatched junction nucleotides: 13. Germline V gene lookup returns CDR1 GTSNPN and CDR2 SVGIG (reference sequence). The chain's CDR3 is CAWWEGQARRGYTF. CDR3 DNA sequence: TGTGCCTGGTGGGAGGGACAGGCTCGTCGGGGCTACACCTTC.

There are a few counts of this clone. CDR3: CASSPRGGYTEAFF. Written as DNA, the CDR3 is TGTGCCAGCAGCCCGAGAGGGGGGTACACTGAAGCTTTCTTT. This chain uses TRBV7-9 with TRBJ1-1, with D perhaps TRBD1 (6 bases). V lost 5 bases, J lost 3 bases, and 13 bases lay in between. CDR3 length: 14 amino acids. The germline CDR1 and CDR2 sequences are SEHNR and FQNEAQ (reference sequence).